This TCR beta chain came from a study of shared clonotypes between healthy human individuals. Whole-study context: Serving as donors were two women and three men, whose ages spanned 18 to 49.

The deep-level immunoSEQ assay was used. The method was immunoSEQ multiplex PCR; TCRdb's version includes in-frame clones alone and lacks a portion of them. In the table there are 400,000 to 600,000 clones, nearly 80% of which are singletons. CDR1 and CDR2 from the germline V gene are SGHDN and FVKESK. V lost 1 base to trimming and J lost 12 bases; unmatched junction nucleotides: 13. The CDR3 totals 16 residues. Sequencing was done on a sample of PBMCs. The TCR sequence derives from a woman aged 40 to 50 in good health. Some clones in this sample may be carry-over from other donors' samples. The chain has TRBV14 and TRBJ2-1; 9 bases are shared with TRBD2. CDR3 amino acids: CASSQGGLAGLLMQFF. CDR3 DNA sequence: TGTGCCAGCAGCCAAGGGGGCCTAGCGGGGCTACTTATGCAGTTCTTC.